This TCR beta chain was observed in a study of control samples from healthy donors and cancer patients. Data came from immunoSEQ multiplex PCR; TCRdb stores just in-frame clones and leaves some out. The table shows about 160,000 clones, with roughly 94% occurring only once. This clone was seen a single time. This CDR3 comprises 14 residues. Germline V CDR1 and CDR2: MNHNY, SVGAGI (reference sequence). The V gene lost 7 bases and the J gene lost 8 bases, with 20 bases spanning the gap. The chain employs TRBV6-6 and TRBJ1-2; D is undetermined. Material: PBMCs. This receptor was obtained from a man aged 55-75 years with colorectal cancer. As DNA, the CDR3 is TGTGCCAGCATCCCGTCCCAGAGCACTTGGGGCTACACCTTC. Amino acid sequence: CASIPSQSTWGYTF.